This entry describes one TCR beta chain. Its antigen remains unknown. This sample is drawn from a study of identical twins. Study-wide points: While abundant cord blood beta clonotypes carried fewer insertions, memory repertoires showed no such pattern. Conclusions rested on cross-sectional statistics rather than following the same donors.

TCRdb reprocessed the 5' RACE reads with MiXCR, giving one entry per CDR3 protein. The repertoire includes hundreds of thousands of distinct CDR3 sequences, over 20% of them detected once, and 4% to 4.5% sits in the top ten. The J segment lost 7 bases and the V segment lost 10 bases, leaving 19 bases of the junction unmatched. This CDR3 is built from 16 residues. These data also featured in a second study, about T cells expressing NK-cell markers. From that second work: A few donors likewise had their CD3+CD56-NKG2C+ fraction led by these clonotypes.

The sequenced sample consisted of PBMCs. The clonotype was recovered from a woman under 30 in good health. The V and J genes are TRBV12-3 or TRBV12-4 and TRBJ2-1; 7 bases line up with TRBD2. The CDR3 is CATGGRGLLKVNEQFF. CDR3 bases: TGTGCCACCGGCGGACGGGGACTACTGAAAGTTAATGAGCAGTTCTTC.